This entry lists 29 T cell receptor beta chains sequenced from one sample in a study of OX40 agonist ivuxolimab in advanced cancers. This table comes from immunoSEQ multiplex PCR, and its TCRdb copy is limited to in-frame clones, with some not included. The data contain approximately 99,000 clones, about nine tenths of them singletons. The sequenced sample was CD4+ or CD8+ T cells sorted from blood, obtained in a trial of the OX40 agonist ivuxolimab. All receptors derive from an adult with an advanced solid tumor such as melanoma, head and neck, liver or kidney cancer.

The gene calls are TRBV5-5 and TRBJ2-1; no firm D call. V shed 5 bases and J shed 6 bases, with 9 bases lying between them. Germline V gene data show CDR1 as SGHKS and CDR2 as YYEKEE (reference sequence). This CDR3 has 12 residues. The CDR3 region is CASSWDLNEQFF. The DNA of the CDR3 is TGTGCCAGCAGTTGGGATCTCAATGAGCAGTTCTTC.

V is TRBV21-1 and J is TRBJ2-7; the table calls TRBD2, which could not be checked here. TRBV21-1 is annotated as a pseudogene. The CDR3 totals 11 residues. Here the CDR3 DNA reads TGTGCCGGAGGCAGCTCCTACGAGCAGTACTTC. Translating gives CAGGSSYEQYF.

V and J are TRBV27 and TRBJ2-7, with TRBD2 matching over 7 bases. The CDR3 extends over 14 amino acids. V lost 7 bases and J lost 2; bases outside the gene matches: 8. The germline V gene encodes CDR1 MNHEY and CDR2 SMNVEV (reference sequence). The CDR3 nucleotides read TGTGCCAGCACACCTCAAGCGGGGCCCTACGAGCAGTACTTC. Residues: CASTPQAGPYEQYF.

V usage is TRBV7-2 and J usage is TRBJ1-2, with 7 positions matching TRBD1. V trimming: 6 bases; J trimming: 0 bases; junction bases outside the gene matches: 7. The CDR3 has 15 residues. Germline assignment: CDR1 SGHTA and CDR2 FQGNSA. The CDR3 DNA reads as TGTGCCAGCAGACGCACGGGACAGCCTAACTATGGCTACACCTTC. Protein: CASRRTGQPNYGYTF.

This chain uses TRBV29-1 with TRBJ2-6; D not certain. CDR3 length: 11 amino acids. The germline V and J ends were trimmed by 8 bases and 9 bases, with 11 bases remaining between them. Germline CDR1 reads SQVTM; CDR2 reads ANQGSEA. The CDR3 DNA reads as TGCAGCATTCCCGTGGGCAACGTCCTGACTTTC. It specifies CSIPVGNVLTF. Combining the CDR3 with reference TRBV29-1 and TRBJ2-6 gives the whole variable domain SAVISQKPSRDICQRGTSLTIQCQVDSQVTMMFWYRQQPGQSLTLIATANQGSEATYESGFVIDKFPISRPNLTFSTLTVSNMSPEDSSIYLCSIPVGNVLTFGAGSRLTVL.

The gene calls are TRBV2 and TRBJ2-5, with D unclear. Germline CDR1 and CDR2: SNHLY and FYNNEI. Deletions cut 3 bases from V and 5 bases from J, with 4 bases between. The CDR3 totals 11 residues. The CDR3 region is CASSELETQYF. CDR3 DNA sequence: TGTGCCAGCAGTGAGTTGGAGACCCAGTACTTC.

The chain is built from TRBV5-1 and TRBJ1-2; the D is unclear. This CDR3 is built from 15 residues. The germline gives CDR1 SGHRS, CDR2 YFSETQ. Trimming stripped 6 bases from V and 2 bases from J, with 17 bases between. CDR3 sequence reads: CASTLNPTANYGYTF. Written as DNA, the CDR3 is TGCGCCAGCACCCTGAACCCCACAGCGAACTATGGCTACACCTTC.

CDR3 region: CASSLVPTGQDNSPLHF. The CDR3, as DNA: TGTGCCAGCAGCTTAGTCCCGACAGGGCAAGATAATTCACCCCTCCACTTT. This chain links TRBV7-3 with TRBJ1-6; TRBD1 agrees at 7 bases. J gave up 5 bases and V 2 bases, and 9 bases lay outside the gene matches. Per the germline V gene, CDR1 is SGHTA and CDR2 is FQGTGA. This CDR3 contains 17 residues.

The chain joins TRBV7-9 to TRBJ1-1; 9 bases match TRBD1. The germline CDR1 and CDR2 sequences are SEHNR and FQNEAQ (reference sequence). J was trimmed by 5 bases and V by 5 bases; bases with no gene match: 12. The CDR3 is made up of 16 amino acids. CDR3 DNA sequence: TGTGCCAGCAGCCCCCTCCCGGGACAGGGTAAGACTGAAGCTTTCTTT. As protein: CASSPLPGQGKTEAFF.

The V call is TRBV18, the J call TRBJ2-3; weak D call: TRBD2 (6 bases). The CDR3 contains 15 residues. Germline values: CDR1 KGHSH, CDR2 LQKENI. V lost 3 bases, J lost 2 bases, and 12 bases lay in between. The CDR3 protein is CASSPRGMVTDTQYF. CDR3 DNA sequence: TGTGCCAGCTCACCTCGCGGGATGGTCACAGATACGCAGTATTTT.

The CDR3 coding sequence is TGTGCCAGCAGCAAGGCTCCTAATTCACCCCTCCACTTT. It translates to CASSKAPNSPLHF. J is TRBJ1-6 and V is TRBV21-1; whether TRBD1, the table's D call, matches the DNA was not checked. TRBV21-1 is a pseudogene segment. The CDR3 is made up of 13 amino acids.

The rearrangement joins TRBV5-5 to TRBJ1-3, with 8 bases fitting TRBD1. This CDR3 spans 16 amino acids. Germline trimming cut 1 base from V and 3 bases from J; bases unmatched to any gene: 6. Germline V gene lookup returns CDR1 SGHKS and CDR2 YYEKEE (reference sequence). CDR3 protein: CASSLWGQASGNTIYF. CDR3 nucleotides: TGTGCCAGCAGCTTGTGGGGACAGGCTAGTGGAAACACCATATATTTT. Looking up the rest from reference TRBV5-5 and TRBJ1-3 gives the full variable domain: DAGVTQSPTHLIKTRGQQVTLRCSPISGHKSVSWYQQVLGQGPQFIFQYYEKEERGRGNFPDRFSARQFPNYSSELNVNALLLGDSALYLCASSLWGQASGNTIYFGEGSWLTVV.

The rearrangement joins TRBV11-3 to TRBJ1-6, with D tentatively TRBD1 (6 bases). Trimming shortened V by 0 bases and J by 16 bases, and 19 bases separated the two germline ends. The germline gives CDR1 SGHNT, CDR2 YENEEA. The CDR3 covers 15 residues. The CDR3 nucleotides read TGTGCCAGCAGCTTAGAGTCTGGGGGCGCGGAGAGACTCCACTTT. It encodes CASSLESGGAERLHF.

The genes are TRBV7-8 and TRBJ2-6; D not resolved. The CDR3 runs to 16 residues. Trimming shortened V by 3 bases and J by 1 base, and 10 bases separated the two germline ends. Germline values: CDR1 SGHVS, CDR2 FQNEAQ. The CDR3 region is CASSLDVGSGANVLTF. The DNA for the CDR3 is TGTGCCAGCAGCTTGGACGTAGGGTCTGGGGCCAACGTCCTGACTTTC.

This sequence joins TRBV18 and TRBJ1-6; no reliable D call. Germline CDR1 KGHSH, CDR2 LQKENI. The CDR3 has 15 residues. Trimming left V 6 bases short and J 5 bases short, with 14 bases between. The CDR3 DNA reads as TGTGCCAGCTCCCAAGAGGGCGGGAATAATTCACCCCTCCACTTT. It codes for CASSQEGGNNSPLHF.

The V and J genes are TRBV10-3 and TRBJ1-5; no clear D gene. Germline CDR1 ENHRY, CDR2 SYGVKD. This CDR3 is 14 amino acids long. V was shortened by 4 bases and J by 4 bases, with 11 bases between the two germline ends. The CDR3 is CAISGDPANQPQHF. CDR3 coding DNA: TGTGCCATCAGTGGAGACCCGGCTAATCAGCCCCAGCATTTT.

This clone has more than one count but fewer than ten. The rearrangement uses TRBV2 and TRBJ1-1, with 7 nucleotides matching TRBD1. V lost 7 bases and J lost 4; bases outside the gene matches: 12. Per germline, CDR1 SNHLY and CDR2 FYNNEI. The CDR3 runs to 15 residues. The CDR3 nucleotides are TGTGCCAGCACCCGGAGGGACAGTAGGAGCACTGAAGCTTTCTTT. Translation: CASTRRDSRSTEAFF.

This chain links TRBV11-2 with TRBJ1-6; 9 positions match TRBD1. V gave up 5 bases and J gave up 8 bases; unmatched junction bases: 7. Germline CDR1 is SGHAT and CDR2 is FQNNGV. This CDR3 spans 15 amino acids. For the CDR3, the DNA is TGTGCCAGCAGCCCAAGGACAGGGGCCGATTCACCCCTCCACTTT. Residues: CASSPRTGADSPLHF.

This chain joins TRBV2 and TRBJ1-4; D gene unclear. Germline assignment: CDR1 SNHLY and CDR2 FYNNEI. V gave up 7 bases and J gave up 3 bases, with 12 bases separating them. This CDR3 is built from 14 residues. Written as DNA, the CDR3 is TGTGCCAGCAACGGGAATGTAGCTAATGAAAAACTGTTTTTT. It encodes CASNGNVANEKLFF. Complete variable domain (other parts from reference TRBV2 and TRBJ1-4): EPEVTQTPSHQVTQMGQEVILRCVPISNHLYFYWYRQILGQKVEFLVSFYNNEISEKSEIFDDQFSVERPDGSNFTLKIRSTKLEDSAMYFCASNGNVANEKLFFGSGTQLSVL.

The chain links TRBV7-9 to TRBJ2-5; 10 bases agree with TRBD2. Trimming removed 5 bases from V and 1 base from J; junction bases left unmatched: 10. This CDR3 is built from 17 residues. Germline CDR1 is SEHNR and CDR2 is FQNEAQ (reference sequence). The CDR3 bases are TGTGCCAGCAGCCTCGGGCTAGCGGGAGTGCTCCAAGAGACCCAGTACTTC. Translated: CASSLGLAGVLQETQYF.

As regards this clone: One end of the junction does not line up with germline, which may come from a read error. This chain joins TRBV7-7 and TRBJ2-5; D uncertain. CDR1 and CDR2 from the germline V gene are SSHAT and FNYEAQ (reference sequence). The CDR3 is 13 amino acids. CDR3: CASSLNLQETQYF. The CDR3 nucleotides read TGTGCTAGCAGCTTAAACCTACAAGAGACCCAGTACTTC. The entire variable domain, with the rest obtained from reference TRBV7-7 and TRBJ2-5, is as follows: GAGVSQSPRYKVTKRGQDVTLRCDPISSHATLYWYQQALGQGPEFLTYFNYEAQPDKSGLPSDRFSAERPEGSISTLTIQRTEQRDSAMYRCASSLNLQETQYFGPGTRLLVL.

V usage is TRBV9 and J usage is TRBJ2-1, with D perhaps matching TRBD1 or TRBD2 (6 bases each). CDR3 length equals 19 residues. Trimming removed 2 bases at V and 5 bases at J, with 26 bases between. In germline, CDR1 is SGDLS, CDR2 YYNGEE. CDR3 nucleotides: TGTGCCAGCAGCGTGAGAGGGGGTAGCGGAGGAAGGCTCCACAATGAGCAGTTCTTC. Amino acids: CASSVRGGSGGRLHNEQFF.

The chain is built from TRBV5-1 and TRBJ1-1; a weak D match, TRBD1 (5 bases). The CDR3 is made up of 15 amino acids. V was cut by 0 bases and J by 4 bases, with 13 bases left in between. Germline values: CDR1 SGHRS, CDR2 YFSETQ. CDR3 region: CASSLDGASGTEAFF. CDR3 nucleotide sequence: TGCGCCAGCAGCTTGGATGGGGCATCGGGCACTGAAGCTTTCTTT.

The J gene is TRBJ2-1, the V gene TRBV4-2; D not resolved. The germline V and J ends were trimmed by 3 bases and 3 bases, with 12 bases remaining between them. CDR3 length: 15 amino acids. In germline, CDR1 is LGHNA, CDR2 YNFKEQ. CDR3 bases: TGTGCCAGCAGCCATAATACCGACATCTACAATGAGCAGTTCTTC. It encodes CASSHNTDIYNEQFF.

This clone was observed a single time. This chain links TRBV19 with TRBJ2-2; 8 bases match TRBD1. CDR3 length: 15 residues. Unmatched junction bases numbered 11, after V lost 7 bases and J lost 7 bases. Germline CDR1 and CDR2: LNHDA and SQIVND (reference sequence). For the CDR3, the DNA is TGTGCCAGTACCTATTCCAGGGGGCGCAACGGGGAGCTGTTTTTT. Translated: CASTYSRGRNGELFF.

V usage is TRBV11-3 and J usage is TRBJ1-1; 7 bases align to TRBD1. The J segment lost 10 bases and the V segment lost 5 bases, leaving 4 bases of the junction unmatched. The germline gives CDR1 SGHNT, CDR2 YENEEA. The CDR3 has 11 amino acids. Written as DNA, the CDR3 is TGTGCCAGCAGCCAGACAGGGCGAGCTTTCTTT. Protein: CASSQTGRAFF.

This rearrangement joins TRBV6-1 to TRBJ2-7, with a tentative D call TRBD2 (7 bases). There are 15 residues in the CDR3. Trimming cost V 5 bases and J 4 bases, with 18 bases left between them. CDR1 and CDR2 (germline): MNHNS, SASEGT. The CDR3 sequence: CASSSSGGAGYEQYF. DNA for the CDR3: TGTGCCAGCAGTAGCTCGGGGGGCGCTGGGTACGAGCAGTACTTC.

This chain joins TRBV7-8 and TRBJ1-3, with 7 positions matching TRBD1. Trimming at V came to 4 bases and at J to 0 bases, leaving 3 bases not matched to a gene. CDR1 is SGHVS, CDR2 FQNEAQ, per germline. The CDR3 covers 15 residues. CDR3 in DNA: TGTGCCAGCAGCTACAACAGGGGCTCTGGAAACACCATATATTTT. It specifies CASSYNRGSGNTIYF.

V is TRBV7-2 and J is TRBJ1-1; unclear D gene. The V gene lost 4 bases and the J gene lost 0 bases, with 6 bases spanning the gap. This CDR3 has 13 amino acids. Germline V CDR1 and CDR2: SGHTA, FQGNSA. The CDR3 DNA sequence: TGTGCCAGCAGCTGGACGATGAACACTGAAGCTTTCTTT. It encodes CASSWTMNTEAFF.